At least ten counts were recorded for the clone carrying this TCR beta chain. The sample comes from a study of immune characterization of retroperitoneal liposarcoma. In TCRdb, the PCR reads were re-called with MiXCR into one record per CDR3 protein. The sample lists 8,000 to 11,000 distinct CDR3 sequences, 25% to 35% occurring once. Germline values: CDR1 SGHNT, CDR2 YENEEA. This CDR3 comprises 12 residues. Trimming took off 1 base at V and 3 bases at J, with 2 bases between the two ends. The source is a female donor with retroperitoneal liposarcoma. The sample consisted of tumor tissue. The chain recombines TRBV11-3 with TRBJ2-3; D gene uncertain. CDR3 DNA sequence: TGTGCCAGCAGCTTAGGGACAGATACGCAGTATTTT. Its translation is CASSLGTDTQYF.